The clone carrying this T cell receptor (beta chain) was detected many times. As it was prepared, the TCRbeta library received unique molecular identifiers. TCRdb reanalysed the PCR reads using MiXCR and keeps one entry per CDR3 protein. The repertoire holds around 2,800 distinct CDR3 sequences, with 10% to 12% as singletons. The record originates from a study of T-cell reconstitution after alpha-beta-depleted transplantation in children. The length of the CDR3 is 13 residues. Trimming removed 7 bases at V and 3 bases at J, with 13 bases between. Germline V CDR1 and CDR2: SEHNR, FQNEAQ (reference sequence).

The material sequenced was PBMCs, mostly from graft donor cells, taken 360 days after TCRalphabeta/CD19-depleted stem cell transplant. The receptor's source is a patient aged 2 to 9 who had a stem cell transplant for inherited bone marrow failure, so the T cells may come from the graft donor. This chain links TRBV7-9 with TRBJ2-7; D is unresolved. CDR3 DNA sequence: TGTGCCAGCACCCCAATGGGCGGCTACGAGCAGTACTTC. Translating gives CASTPMGGYEQYF.